Listed below are T cell receptor beta chains from one sample, sequenced in a study of blood T cell repertoires in COVID-19. Sequencing used immunoSEQ multiplex PCR; TCRdb keeps in-frame clones, though not all of them. This sample yields around 200,000 clones, of which approximately 87% are seen a single time; 11% belongs to the top ten. Material: peripheral blood. The receptors come from a woman aged 55-75 years with COVID-19, enrolled during active disease. CDR3s include the opening cysteine and the closing phenylalanine or tryptophan. The order of the fields is CDR3 DNA, CDR3 protein, V gene, CDR3 length, D gene, clone size, J gene. A D gene is named only where the DNA matches it firmly. Size tells how often a clone was seen (once, few, many) or the class of an expanded clone, and some rows leave it out.

CDR3 DNA: TGTGCCAGCAGTAAAAACAGGGGGCGGGTTGGCATGAACACTGAAGCTTTCTTT; CDR3 protein: CASSKNRGRVGMNTEAFF; V gene: TRBV28; CDR3 length: 18; D gene: TRBD1; clone size: NA; J gene: TRBJ1-1
CDR3 DNA: TGTGCCAGCAGTCGGGAGGGGGGGAGTGTCTCCGAGCAGTACTTC; CDR3 protein: CASSREGGSVSEQYF; V gene: TRBV6-5; CDR3 length: 15; D gene: TRBD2; clone size: few; J gene: TRBJ2-7
CDR3 DNA: TGTGCCAGCAGTTATTCACTAGCGGGAATTCAAGAGACCCAGTACTTC; CDR3 protein: CASSYSLAGIQETQYF; V gene: TRBV6-6; CDR3 length: 16; D gene: TRBD2; clone size: NA; J gene: TRBJ2-5
CDR3 DNA: TGTGCCAGCAGCTTAGCCAGTAGCGGGAGGGCCTGGGAGCAGTACTTC; CDR3 protein: CASSLASSGRAWEQYF; V gene: TRBV11-2; CDR3 length: 16; D gene: TRBD2; clone size: NA; J gene: TRBJ2-7
CDR3 DNA: TGCGCCAGCAGCCAAGATTCTAGCGGGAGATCGTATACGCAGTATTTT; CDR3 protein: CASSQDSSGRSYTQYF; V gene: TRBV4-1; CDR3 length: 16; D gene: TRBD2; clone size: once; J gene: TRBJ2-3
CDR3 DNA: TGTGCCACCAGTGACAGGAAGTACACCGGGGAGCTGTTTTTT; CDR3 protein: CATSDRKYTGELFF; V gene: TRBV24-1; CDR3 length: 14; D gene: NA; clone size: NA; J gene: TRBJ2-2
CDR3 DNA: TGTGCCAGCAGTGAAGAACAGGAGGGCGAGCAGTACTTC; CDR3 protein: CASSEEQEGEQYF; V gene: TRBV2; CDR3 length: 13; D gene: NA; clone size: NA; J gene: TRBJ2-7
CDR3 DNA: TGTGCCAGCAGCTTAGCTTATTCGGGGACAGGGGGCGAGTACGAGCAGTACTTC; CDR3 protein: CASSLAYSGTGGEYEQYF; V gene: TRBV7-2; CDR3 length: 18; D gene: TRBD1; clone size: NA; J gene: TRBJ2-7
CDR3 DNA: TGTGCCAGCAGTTACTCGGGGACTCTCAACCTTGGTGAGCAGTTCTTC; CDR3 protein: CASSYSGTLNLGEQFF; V gene: TRBV6-5; CDR3 length: 16; D gene: NA; clone size: once; J gene: TRBJ2-1
CDR3 DNA: TGCAGTGCTACTTTGAGGAATGAGCAGTTCTTC; CDR3 protein: CSATLRNEQFF; V gene: TRBV20-1; CDR3 length: 11; D gene: NA; clone size: NA; J gene: TRBJ2-1
CDR3 DNA: TGTGCCAGCAGCTTAGTGACTAGCCCCGGGGAGCTGTTTTTT; CDR3 protein: CASSLVTSPGELFF; V gene: TRBV11-3; CDR3 length: 14; D gene: TRBD2; clone size: NA; J gene: TRBJ2-2
CDR3 DNA: TGTGCCAGCAGTTGGGGCGGGAGCGTCGGGGAGCTGTTTTTT; CDR3 protein: CASSWGGSVGELFF; V gene: TRBV27; CDR3 length: 14; D gene: TRBD2; clone size: NA; J gene: TRBJ2-2
CDR3 DNA: TGTGCCAGCAGTGAAACCTGGGCAGCCGGGGAGCTGTTTTTT; CDR3 protein: CASSETWAAGELFF; V gene: TRBV6-1; CDR3 length: 14; D gene: NA; clone size: NA; J gene: TRBJ2-2